Only a few counts were recorded for the clone carrying this T cell receptor beta chain. Its antigen remains unknown. The sample comes from a study of regulatory T cells in long-lasting Graves disease. Study-level points and caveats: Patients with persistent disease shared 2,900 or so public clonotypes, outpacing the approximately 920 shared by new patients.

Trimming left V 1 base short and J 2 bases short, with 14 bases between. CDR1 is SEHNR and CDR2 is FQNEAQ in the germline V gene (reference sequence). The CDR3 runs to 16 residues. To make TCR beta libraries, researchers used iRepertoire HTBI primers and Arm-PCR of CDR3 regions. One entry per CDR3 protein, called by TCRdb with MiXCR from the multiplex PCR reads. The table includes under 500,000 distinct CDR3 sequences, around 21% detected once. Time point specified: persistent/refractory GD, antithyroid drugs over 5 years with positive TRAb. Generation of the TCR library employed RNA extracted from PBMCs.

The source is a female donor with Graves disease. This chain joins TRBV7-9 and TRBJ1-1, with D possibly being TRBD1 (5 bases). Sequences were derived from peripheral blood mononuclear cells (PBMCs), sampled when the disease was refractory, from a patient treated with antithyroid drugs. CDR3 in amino acids: CASSLDEDTPNTEAFF. As DNA, the CDR3 is TGTGCCAGCAGCTTAGATGAGGACACCCCTAACACTGAAGCTTTCTTT.